This T cell receptor beta chain was sequenced for a study of blood T cell repertoires in COVID-19. Study-wide context: Samples came from the United States, Italy and Spain, spanning acute and convalescent COVID-19. Sample material is recorded as cDNA or gDNA derived from T cells, B-cell-depleted T cells, or PBMCs.

Germline V gene lookup returns CDR1 KGHSH and CDR2 LQKENI. The CDR3 is 15 residues long. The junction had 7 bases not matched to a gene; V was cut back by 5 bases and J by 1 base. Only in-frame clones appear in the TCRdb table, and some are missing; sequencing was by immunoSEQ multiplex PCR. The table lists 110,000 or so clones, roughly 84% of them singletons, with 3.4% in the top ten. The gene calls are TRBV18 and TRBJ1-1; 7 bases align to TRBD1. Sequenced sample: peripheral blood. This clonotype originated in a man aged 40-50 years with acute or convalescent COVID-19. CDR3 bases: TGTGCCAGCTCAACTCGGGACAGTCCGAACACTGAAGCTTTCTTT. Its translation: CASSTRDSPNTEAFF. Together with reference TRBV18 and TRBJ1-1, the CDR3 gives the full variable domain: NAGVMQNPRHLVRRRGQEARLRCSPMKGHSHVYWYRQLPEEGLKFMVYLQKENIIDESGMPKERFSAEFPKEGPSILRIQQVVRGDSAAYFCASSTRDSPNTEAFFGQGTRLTVV.